The clone carrying this TCR beta chain came up once. 60 Vbeta and 13 Jbeta primers were used in PCR. The protocol was immunoSEQ multiplex PCR, while the TCRdb copy is restricted to in-frame clones and leaves out a portion. There are around 97,000 clones in the sample; around 80% occur only once, and about 5% lies in the top ten. This sample was taken from a study of cytomegalovirus exposure and HLA in healthy donors. The V gene end was trimmed by 7 bases and the J gene end by 5 bases; junction bases not matched to a gene: 9. The CDR3 extends over 15 amino acids. Germline V gene data show CDR1 as MNHNS and CDR2 as SASEGT.

This clonotype originated in a man between 40 and 49 years old in good health and CMV-seropositive. The rearrangement links TRBV6-1 to TRBJ2-2; 8 nucleotides line up with TRBD1. The sample consisted of PBMCs. The CDR3 spells CASTKDRAGTGELFF. CDR3 DNA sequence: TGTGCCAGCACCAAGGACAGGGCGGGAACCGGGGAGCTGTTTTTT.